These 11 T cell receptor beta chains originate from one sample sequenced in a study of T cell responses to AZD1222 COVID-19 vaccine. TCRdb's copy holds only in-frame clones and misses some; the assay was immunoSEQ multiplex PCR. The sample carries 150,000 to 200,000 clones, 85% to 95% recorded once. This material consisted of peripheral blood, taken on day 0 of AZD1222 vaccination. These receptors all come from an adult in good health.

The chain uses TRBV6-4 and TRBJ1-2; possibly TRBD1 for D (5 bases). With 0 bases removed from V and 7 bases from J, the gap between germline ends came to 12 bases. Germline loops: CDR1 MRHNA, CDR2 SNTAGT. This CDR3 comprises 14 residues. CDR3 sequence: CASSDSRRGGGYTF. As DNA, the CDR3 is TGTGCCAGCAGTGACTCCCGTCGGGGGGGTGGCTACACCTTC.

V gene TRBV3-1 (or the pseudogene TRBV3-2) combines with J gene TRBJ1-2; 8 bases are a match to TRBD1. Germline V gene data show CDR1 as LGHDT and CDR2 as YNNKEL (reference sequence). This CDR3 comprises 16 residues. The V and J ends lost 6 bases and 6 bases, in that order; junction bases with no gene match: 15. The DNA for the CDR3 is TGTGCCAGCAGTTCAAGAGGACAGGGCAGGCGGGATGGCTACACCTTC. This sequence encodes CASSSRGQGRRDGYTF.

The CDR3 nucleotides are TGTGCCAGTAGTCCCCTCGAGGCACCGTCCAATCAGCCCCAGCATTTT. It translates to CASSPLEAPSNQPQHF. The chain is built from TRBV19 and TRBJ1-5; no clear D. Between the trimmed V and J ends, which lost 5 bases and 3 bases, there was a span of 17 bases. The CDR3 has 16 amino acids. Germline CDR1 and CDR2: LNHDA and SQIVND (reference sequence). Looking up the rest from reference TRBV19 and TRBJ1-5 gives the full variable domain: DGGITQSPKYLFRKEGQNVTLSCEQNLNHDAMYWYRQDPGQGLRLIYYSQIVNDFQKGDIAEGYSVSREKKESFPLTVTSAQKNPTAFYLCASSPLEAPSNQPQHFGDGTRLSIL.

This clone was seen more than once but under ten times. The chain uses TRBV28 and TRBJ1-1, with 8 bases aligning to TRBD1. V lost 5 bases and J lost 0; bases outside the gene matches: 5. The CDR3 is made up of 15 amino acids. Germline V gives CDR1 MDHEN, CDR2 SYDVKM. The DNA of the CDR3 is TGTGCCAGCAGTCATAGGACAGGGTTGAACACTGAAGCTTTCTTT. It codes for CASSHRTGLNTEAFF.

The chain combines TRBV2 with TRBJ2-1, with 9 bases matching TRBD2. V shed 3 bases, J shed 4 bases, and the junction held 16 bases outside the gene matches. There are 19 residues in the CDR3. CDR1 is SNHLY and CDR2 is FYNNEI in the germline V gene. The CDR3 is CASSDYSAGTSKIYNEQFF. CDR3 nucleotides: TGTGCCAGCAGTGACTATTCAGCCGGGACTAGCAAGATATACAATGAGCAGTTCTTC.

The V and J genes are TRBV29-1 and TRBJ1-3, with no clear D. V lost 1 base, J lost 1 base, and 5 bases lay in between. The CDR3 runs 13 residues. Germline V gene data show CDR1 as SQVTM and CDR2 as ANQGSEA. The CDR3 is CSVEGGSGNTIYF. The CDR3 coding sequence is TGCAGCGTTGAAGGGGGTTCTGGAAACACCATATATTTT.

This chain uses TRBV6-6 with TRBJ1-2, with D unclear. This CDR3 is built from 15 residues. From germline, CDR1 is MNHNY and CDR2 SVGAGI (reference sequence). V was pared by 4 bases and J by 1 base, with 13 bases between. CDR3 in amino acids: CASSSDSGVNYGYTF. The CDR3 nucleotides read TGTGCCAGCAGTTCGGATTCCGGGGTTAACTATGGCTACACCTTC.

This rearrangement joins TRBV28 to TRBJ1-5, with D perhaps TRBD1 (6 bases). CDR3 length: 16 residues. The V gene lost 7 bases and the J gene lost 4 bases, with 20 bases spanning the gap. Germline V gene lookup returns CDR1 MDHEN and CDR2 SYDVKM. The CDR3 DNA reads TGTGCCAGCATCGCATGGGGACATTCCGATAATCAGCCCCAGCATTTT. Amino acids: CASIAWGHSDNQPQHF.

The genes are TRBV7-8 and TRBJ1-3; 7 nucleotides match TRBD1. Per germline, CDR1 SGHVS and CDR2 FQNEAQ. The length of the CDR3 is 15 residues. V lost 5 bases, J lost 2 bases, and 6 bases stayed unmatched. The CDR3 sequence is CASSVDRDTGNTIYF. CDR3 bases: TGTGCCAGCAGCGTCGACAGGGATACTGGAAACACCATATATTTT.

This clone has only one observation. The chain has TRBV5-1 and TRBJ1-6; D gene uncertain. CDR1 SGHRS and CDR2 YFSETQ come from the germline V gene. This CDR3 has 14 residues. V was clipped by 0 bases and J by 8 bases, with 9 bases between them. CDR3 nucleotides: TGCGCCAGCAGCTTGGGGGGAATCGATTCACCCCTCCACTTT. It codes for CASSLGGIDSPLHF.

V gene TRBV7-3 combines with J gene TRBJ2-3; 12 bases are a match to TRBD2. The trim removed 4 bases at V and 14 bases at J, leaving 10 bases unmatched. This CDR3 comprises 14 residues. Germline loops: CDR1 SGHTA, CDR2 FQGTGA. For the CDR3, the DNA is TGTGCCAGCAGCTCAAGTGGACTAGCGGGGCGATGGTATTTT. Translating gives CASSSSGLAGRWYF.